This T cell receptor (beta chain) appears in the sequencing data of a study of T-cell reconstitution after alpha-beta-depleted transplantation in children listed by TCRdb under 2016. For context, the study as a whole: T-cell immune reconstitution after TCRalphabeta/CD19-depleted allogeneic hematopoietic cell transplantation in children was quantitatively tracked in the study by means of TCR repertoire profiling.

Its CDR3 holds 13 amino acids, cysteine through phenylalanine. This entry keeps only the CDR3 DNA: 39 bases, framed from base 1. At the junction V is shortened by 1 base and J by 8 bases; bases outside the gene matches: 3. CDR1 and CDR2, looked up from the germline V gene, are SGHRS and YFSETQ. The meaning of the sample's treatment or condition label: allogeneic hematopoietic cell transplantation with graft depleted of TCRalphabeta T cells and CD19 B cells. The transplant recipients were children given TCRalphabeta/CD19-depleted allogeneic hematopoietic cell grafts. This clonotype was seen more than once but under ten times. The target of this receptor is not known. The record has no base qualities; no much larger clone is one base away. The library was built by means of PCR. Reads for this sample came from an Illumina HiSeq 2500. Molecular barcoding was employed in the preparation of TCR libraries, with unique molecular identifiers being used to normalize TCRbeta repertoire quantification. Using fastp at Q25 and MiXCR, TCRdb reprocessed the public reads and kept productive beta chains. Every entry covers one CDR3 protein and lists the most common genes and DNA from its rows. Recorded for this sample are 500,000 to 750,000 distinct CDR3 sequences; over 20% of them occurred a single time. Under 45% of the sample rests with the top ten.

Summary of the overall study and its limitations: The high TCRbeta diversity at day 60 in some patients was ascribed to recipient T cells and intrathymic progenitors that had survived conditioning. The apparently early alphabetaT-cell count recovery about two months after transplant was reportedly dependent on only several hundred rapidly expanded clones derived from non-depleted graft cells. Over the following months the frequencies of hyperexpanded clones went down, and after one year T-cell counts and TCRbeta diversity were mostly credited to newly produced T cells.

The input for sequencing was PBMCs, taken before TCRalphabeta/CD19-depleted stem cell transplant. The chain is made from TRBV5-1 and TRBJ1-3; 7 of the junction bases match TRBD1. The receptor was derived from a boy in the first two years of life with Wiskott-Aldrich syndrome, due to receive a stem cell transplant. The DNA sequence is given as TGCGCCAGCAGCTTGAGACAGGGACACACCATATATTTT. It translates as CASSLRQGHTIYF.